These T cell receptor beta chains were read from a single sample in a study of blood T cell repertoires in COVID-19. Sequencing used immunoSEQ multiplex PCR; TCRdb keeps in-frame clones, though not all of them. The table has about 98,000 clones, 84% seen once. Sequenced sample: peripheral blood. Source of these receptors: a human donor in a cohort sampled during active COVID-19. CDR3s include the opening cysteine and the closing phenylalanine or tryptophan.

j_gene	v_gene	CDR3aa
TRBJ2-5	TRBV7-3	CASSFQALQTQYF
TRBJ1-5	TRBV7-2	CASSLQALPNQPQHF
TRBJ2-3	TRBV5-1	CASSRDRQGSGRNTQYF
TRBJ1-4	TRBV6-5	CASSRNPQTGEKLFF
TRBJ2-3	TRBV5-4	CASSLGGTSTDTQYF
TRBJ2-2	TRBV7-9	CASSLGLANTGELFF
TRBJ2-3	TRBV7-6	CASSLLRGSPTDTQYF
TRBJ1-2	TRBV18	CASSPSLQGHGYGYTF
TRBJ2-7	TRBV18	CASSPRQSSYEQYF
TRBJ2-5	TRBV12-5	CASGSTGTAGGETQYF
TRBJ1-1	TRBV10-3	CAIRQDGGITEAFF
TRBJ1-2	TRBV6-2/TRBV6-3	CASSSLRGWGYGYTF
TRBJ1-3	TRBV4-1	CASSRSDRGDGNTIYF
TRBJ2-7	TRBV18	CASSFRDRSYEQYF
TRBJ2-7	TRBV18	CASSPRDREQAEQYF
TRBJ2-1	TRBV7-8	CASSPTGTSGANEQFF
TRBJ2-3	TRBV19	CASSPREVRRDTQYF
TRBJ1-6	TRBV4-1	CASSQGPGTGDF
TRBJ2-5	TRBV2	CASSERLAGETQYF
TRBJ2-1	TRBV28	CASSSPPGGNNEQFF
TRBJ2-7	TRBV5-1	CASGLTGGGYEQYF
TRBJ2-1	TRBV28	CASSSSGRLAGAWVHEQFF
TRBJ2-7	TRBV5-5	CASSFAPVGYEQYF
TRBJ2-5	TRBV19	CASSSGLYQETQYF
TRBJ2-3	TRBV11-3	CASSHLLADTQYF
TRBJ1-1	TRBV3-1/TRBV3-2	CASSQGYGQAMNTEAFF
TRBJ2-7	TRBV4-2	CASSQVLRGYRVNEQYF
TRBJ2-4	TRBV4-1	CASSPGLAGGRAKNIQYF
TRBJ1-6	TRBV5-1	CASSSTGSSYNSPLHF
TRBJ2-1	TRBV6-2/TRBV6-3	CASSSSSGGEQFF
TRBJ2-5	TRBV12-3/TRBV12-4	CASSYAVETQYF
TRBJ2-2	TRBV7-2	CASSPDTANTGELFF
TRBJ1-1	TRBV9	CASSAVAGEAEAFF
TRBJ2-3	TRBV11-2	CASSSGLAGTSTDTQYF
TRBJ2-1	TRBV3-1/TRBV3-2	CASSPVGVYNEQFF
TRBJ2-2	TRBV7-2	CASSYNRETGELFF
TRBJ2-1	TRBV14	CASSQDKLAGHSYNEQFF
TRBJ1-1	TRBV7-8	CASSLAGGTGIGEAFF
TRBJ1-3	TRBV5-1	CASSLAGRGNTIYF
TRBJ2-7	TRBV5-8	CASSAWTGGESWYSYEQYF
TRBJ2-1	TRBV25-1	CASSVNSGGSPAGEQFF
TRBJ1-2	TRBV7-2	CASSLSNGGGPVYGYTF
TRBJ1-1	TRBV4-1	CASSQVGRGRTEAFF
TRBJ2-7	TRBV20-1	CSASFAGGYEQYF
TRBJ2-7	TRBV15	CATSRATGGLHF
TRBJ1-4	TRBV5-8	CASSPGWGFEKLFF
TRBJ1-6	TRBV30	CAWSVQNYSPLHF
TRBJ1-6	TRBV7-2	CAGRLSSYNSPLHF
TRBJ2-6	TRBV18	CASSLDISSGANVLTF
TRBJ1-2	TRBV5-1	CASSLGAGLDYGYTF
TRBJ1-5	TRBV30	CAWINPEQGYQPQHF